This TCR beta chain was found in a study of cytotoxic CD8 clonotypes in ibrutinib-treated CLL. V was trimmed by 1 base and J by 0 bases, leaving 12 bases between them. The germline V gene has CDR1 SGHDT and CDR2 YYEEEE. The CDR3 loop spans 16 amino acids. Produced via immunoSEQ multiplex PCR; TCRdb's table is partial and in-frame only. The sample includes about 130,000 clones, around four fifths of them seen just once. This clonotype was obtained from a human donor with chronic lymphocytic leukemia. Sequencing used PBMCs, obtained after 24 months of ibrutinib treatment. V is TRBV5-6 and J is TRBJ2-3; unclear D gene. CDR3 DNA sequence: TGTGCCAGCAGCTTGCGTCCGGGTTGGAGCACAGATACGCAGTATTTT. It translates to CASSLRPGWSTDTQYF. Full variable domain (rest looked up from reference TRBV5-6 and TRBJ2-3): DAGVTQSPTHLIKTRGQQVTLRCSPKSGHDTVSWYQQALGQGPQFIFQYYEEEERQRGNFPDRFSGHQFPNYSSELNVNALLLGDSALYLCASSLRPGWSTDTQYFGPGTRLTVL.